This T cell receptor (beta chain) was obtained from a study of blood T cell repertoires in COVID-19. Whole-study context: The origin of the acute and convalescent COVID-19 samples was the United States, Italy and Spain.

Germline trimming cut 0 bases from V and 6 bases from J; bases unmatched to any gene: 2. The V gene's germline CDR1 is LGHNA and CDR2 YNFKEQ. The CDR3 is made up of 15 amino acids. Only in-frame clones appear in the TCRdb table, and some are missing; sequencing was by immunoSEQ multiplex PCR. The repertoire has 160,000 or so clones, around 84% of them found once; the top ten carry about 8%. Two negative PCRs, clearance, or symptom resolution were required of recovered Cohort 3 donors. Material: PBMCs or T cells enriched from blood (not recorded which). The origin of this receptor is a woman aged 45-60 years who had recovered from COVID-19. This rearrangement joins TRBV4-2 to TRBJ2-2; 9 nucleotides align to TRBD2. The CDR3 sequence: CASSQDLAGSGELFF. The CDR3 bases are TGTGCCAGCAGCCAAGATCTAGCGGGGTCCGGGGAGCTGTTTTTT.